This T cell receptor beta chain was documented in a study of OX40 agonist ivuxolimab in advanced cancers. Study observations and caveats: Expanded clones were, on average, more numerous among CD8+ T cells than CD4+.

The protocol was immunoSEQ multiplex PCR, while the TCRdb copy is restricted to in-frame clones and leaves out a portion. This sample carries tens of thousands of clones, 92% of them seen once, and the ten largest clones take 0.51%. Concerning this clone itself: Its antigen is as yet unknown.

The TCR was taken from an adult with an advanced solid tumor such as melanoma, head and neck, liver or kidney cancer. The source material was CD4+ or CD8+ T cells sorted from blood, sampled in a trial of the OX40 agonist ivuxolimab.

CDR3 sequence reads: CAWRSEGADYGYTF. The CDR3 region has the DNA TGTGCCTGGAGATCCGAGGGGGCCGACTATGGCTACACCTTC. The chain links TRBV30 to TRBJ1-2; TRBD1 aligns across 7 bases. Germline lookup yields CDR1 GTSNPN and CDR2 SVGIG (reference sequence). This CDR3 comprises 14 residues. The V gene end was trimmed by 3 bases and the J gene end by 3 bases; junction bases not matched to a gene: 7.